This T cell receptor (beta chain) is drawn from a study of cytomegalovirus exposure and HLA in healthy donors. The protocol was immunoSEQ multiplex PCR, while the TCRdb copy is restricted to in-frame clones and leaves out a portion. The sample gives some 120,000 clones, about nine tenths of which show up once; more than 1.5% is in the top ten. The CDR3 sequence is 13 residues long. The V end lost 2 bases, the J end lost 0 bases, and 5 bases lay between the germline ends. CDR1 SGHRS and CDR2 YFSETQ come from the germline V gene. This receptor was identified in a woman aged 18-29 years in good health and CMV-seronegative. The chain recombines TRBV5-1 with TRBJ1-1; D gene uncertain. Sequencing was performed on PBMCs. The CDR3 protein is CASSLSMNTEAFF. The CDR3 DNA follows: TGCGCCAGCAGCTTATCCATGAACACTGAAGCTTTCTTT.